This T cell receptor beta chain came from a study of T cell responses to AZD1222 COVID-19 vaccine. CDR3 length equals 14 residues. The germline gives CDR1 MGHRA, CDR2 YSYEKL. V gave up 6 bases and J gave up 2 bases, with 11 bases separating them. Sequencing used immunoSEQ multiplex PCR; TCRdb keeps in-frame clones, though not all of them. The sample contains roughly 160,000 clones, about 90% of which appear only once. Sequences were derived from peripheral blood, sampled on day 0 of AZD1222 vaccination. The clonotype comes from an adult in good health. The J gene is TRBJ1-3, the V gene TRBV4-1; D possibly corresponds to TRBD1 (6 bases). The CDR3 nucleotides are TGCGCCAGCAGACCACAGGGACCTGGAAACACCATATATTTT. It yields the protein CASRPQGPGNTIYF.